What follows are 5 T cell receptor beta chains derived from one specimen sequenced in a study of T cell clonotyping in hematopoietic cell transplantation. Here immunoSEQ multiplex PCR was the method, and the copy in TCRdb shows in-frame clones only, minus some. The sample yields fewer than 15,000 clones, roughly 84% seen once. Sample time point: recipient sample about 28 days before transplant, after cytoreduction. Sequenced material: peripheral blood mononuclear cells, taken before stem cell transplant. These TCRs come from a man aged 60-69 years with acute myeloid leukemia. Some clones in this sample may be carry-over from other donors' samples.

V and J are TRBV7-9 and TRBJ2-5; D may correspond to TRBD1 or TRBD2 (5 bases each). CDR3 length: 13 amino acids. V was pared by 4 bases and J by 7 bases, with 13 bases between. Per germline, CDR1 SEHNR and CDR2 FQNEAQ (reference sequence). CDR3 bases: TGTGCCAGCAGCTCGGGGCTAGCTGGGACCCAGTACTTC. This gives the protein CASSSGLAGTQYF.

The chain combines TRBV10-3 with TRBJ1-2, with D uncertain. The V and J ends lost 2 bases and 6 bases respectively, with 7 bases between them. The CDR3 is 12 amino acids. Germline V gene lookup returns CDR1 ENHRY and CDR2 SYGVKD. The CDR3 protein is CAISEGMNGYTF. CDR3 bases: TGTGCCATCAGTGAGGGGATGAATGGCTACACCTTC.

This clone came up once. V is TRBV12-5 and J is TRBJ2-3; D uncertain. Trimming pared 1 base from V and 0 bases from J, leaving 5 bases between. The CDR3 has 14 residues. The germline gives CDR1 LGHNT, CDR2 FRNRAP. The CDR3 coding sequence is TGTGCTAGTGGTTTGGGACAAAGCACAGATACGCAGTATTTT. Translation gives CASGLGQSTDTQYF.

The chain uses TRBV5-1 and TRBJ2-1; D possibly matches TRBD1 or TRBD2 (5 bases each). The V gene lost 3 bases and the J gene lost 9 bases, with 22 bases spanning the gap. This CDR3 region has 16 residues. Germline CDR1 and CDR2: SGHRS and YFSETQ. CDR3 protein: CASSSVGTPGLGEQFF. The CDR3 nucleotides read TGCGCCAGCAGCTCCGTCGGGACCCCCGGTTTGGGTGAGCAGTTCTTC.

The chain couples TRBV5-4 to TRBJ1-2; D gene uncertain. V was cut by 4 bases and J by 2 bases, with 18 bases left in between. CDR3 length: 16 residues. Germline CDR1 is SGHNT and CDR2 is YYREEE (reference sequence). The CDR3 DNA sequence: TGTGCCAGCAGCCCTCCCCGCTTGCTTGACAACTATGGCTACACCTTC. Translated, it gives CASSPPRLLDNYGYTF.